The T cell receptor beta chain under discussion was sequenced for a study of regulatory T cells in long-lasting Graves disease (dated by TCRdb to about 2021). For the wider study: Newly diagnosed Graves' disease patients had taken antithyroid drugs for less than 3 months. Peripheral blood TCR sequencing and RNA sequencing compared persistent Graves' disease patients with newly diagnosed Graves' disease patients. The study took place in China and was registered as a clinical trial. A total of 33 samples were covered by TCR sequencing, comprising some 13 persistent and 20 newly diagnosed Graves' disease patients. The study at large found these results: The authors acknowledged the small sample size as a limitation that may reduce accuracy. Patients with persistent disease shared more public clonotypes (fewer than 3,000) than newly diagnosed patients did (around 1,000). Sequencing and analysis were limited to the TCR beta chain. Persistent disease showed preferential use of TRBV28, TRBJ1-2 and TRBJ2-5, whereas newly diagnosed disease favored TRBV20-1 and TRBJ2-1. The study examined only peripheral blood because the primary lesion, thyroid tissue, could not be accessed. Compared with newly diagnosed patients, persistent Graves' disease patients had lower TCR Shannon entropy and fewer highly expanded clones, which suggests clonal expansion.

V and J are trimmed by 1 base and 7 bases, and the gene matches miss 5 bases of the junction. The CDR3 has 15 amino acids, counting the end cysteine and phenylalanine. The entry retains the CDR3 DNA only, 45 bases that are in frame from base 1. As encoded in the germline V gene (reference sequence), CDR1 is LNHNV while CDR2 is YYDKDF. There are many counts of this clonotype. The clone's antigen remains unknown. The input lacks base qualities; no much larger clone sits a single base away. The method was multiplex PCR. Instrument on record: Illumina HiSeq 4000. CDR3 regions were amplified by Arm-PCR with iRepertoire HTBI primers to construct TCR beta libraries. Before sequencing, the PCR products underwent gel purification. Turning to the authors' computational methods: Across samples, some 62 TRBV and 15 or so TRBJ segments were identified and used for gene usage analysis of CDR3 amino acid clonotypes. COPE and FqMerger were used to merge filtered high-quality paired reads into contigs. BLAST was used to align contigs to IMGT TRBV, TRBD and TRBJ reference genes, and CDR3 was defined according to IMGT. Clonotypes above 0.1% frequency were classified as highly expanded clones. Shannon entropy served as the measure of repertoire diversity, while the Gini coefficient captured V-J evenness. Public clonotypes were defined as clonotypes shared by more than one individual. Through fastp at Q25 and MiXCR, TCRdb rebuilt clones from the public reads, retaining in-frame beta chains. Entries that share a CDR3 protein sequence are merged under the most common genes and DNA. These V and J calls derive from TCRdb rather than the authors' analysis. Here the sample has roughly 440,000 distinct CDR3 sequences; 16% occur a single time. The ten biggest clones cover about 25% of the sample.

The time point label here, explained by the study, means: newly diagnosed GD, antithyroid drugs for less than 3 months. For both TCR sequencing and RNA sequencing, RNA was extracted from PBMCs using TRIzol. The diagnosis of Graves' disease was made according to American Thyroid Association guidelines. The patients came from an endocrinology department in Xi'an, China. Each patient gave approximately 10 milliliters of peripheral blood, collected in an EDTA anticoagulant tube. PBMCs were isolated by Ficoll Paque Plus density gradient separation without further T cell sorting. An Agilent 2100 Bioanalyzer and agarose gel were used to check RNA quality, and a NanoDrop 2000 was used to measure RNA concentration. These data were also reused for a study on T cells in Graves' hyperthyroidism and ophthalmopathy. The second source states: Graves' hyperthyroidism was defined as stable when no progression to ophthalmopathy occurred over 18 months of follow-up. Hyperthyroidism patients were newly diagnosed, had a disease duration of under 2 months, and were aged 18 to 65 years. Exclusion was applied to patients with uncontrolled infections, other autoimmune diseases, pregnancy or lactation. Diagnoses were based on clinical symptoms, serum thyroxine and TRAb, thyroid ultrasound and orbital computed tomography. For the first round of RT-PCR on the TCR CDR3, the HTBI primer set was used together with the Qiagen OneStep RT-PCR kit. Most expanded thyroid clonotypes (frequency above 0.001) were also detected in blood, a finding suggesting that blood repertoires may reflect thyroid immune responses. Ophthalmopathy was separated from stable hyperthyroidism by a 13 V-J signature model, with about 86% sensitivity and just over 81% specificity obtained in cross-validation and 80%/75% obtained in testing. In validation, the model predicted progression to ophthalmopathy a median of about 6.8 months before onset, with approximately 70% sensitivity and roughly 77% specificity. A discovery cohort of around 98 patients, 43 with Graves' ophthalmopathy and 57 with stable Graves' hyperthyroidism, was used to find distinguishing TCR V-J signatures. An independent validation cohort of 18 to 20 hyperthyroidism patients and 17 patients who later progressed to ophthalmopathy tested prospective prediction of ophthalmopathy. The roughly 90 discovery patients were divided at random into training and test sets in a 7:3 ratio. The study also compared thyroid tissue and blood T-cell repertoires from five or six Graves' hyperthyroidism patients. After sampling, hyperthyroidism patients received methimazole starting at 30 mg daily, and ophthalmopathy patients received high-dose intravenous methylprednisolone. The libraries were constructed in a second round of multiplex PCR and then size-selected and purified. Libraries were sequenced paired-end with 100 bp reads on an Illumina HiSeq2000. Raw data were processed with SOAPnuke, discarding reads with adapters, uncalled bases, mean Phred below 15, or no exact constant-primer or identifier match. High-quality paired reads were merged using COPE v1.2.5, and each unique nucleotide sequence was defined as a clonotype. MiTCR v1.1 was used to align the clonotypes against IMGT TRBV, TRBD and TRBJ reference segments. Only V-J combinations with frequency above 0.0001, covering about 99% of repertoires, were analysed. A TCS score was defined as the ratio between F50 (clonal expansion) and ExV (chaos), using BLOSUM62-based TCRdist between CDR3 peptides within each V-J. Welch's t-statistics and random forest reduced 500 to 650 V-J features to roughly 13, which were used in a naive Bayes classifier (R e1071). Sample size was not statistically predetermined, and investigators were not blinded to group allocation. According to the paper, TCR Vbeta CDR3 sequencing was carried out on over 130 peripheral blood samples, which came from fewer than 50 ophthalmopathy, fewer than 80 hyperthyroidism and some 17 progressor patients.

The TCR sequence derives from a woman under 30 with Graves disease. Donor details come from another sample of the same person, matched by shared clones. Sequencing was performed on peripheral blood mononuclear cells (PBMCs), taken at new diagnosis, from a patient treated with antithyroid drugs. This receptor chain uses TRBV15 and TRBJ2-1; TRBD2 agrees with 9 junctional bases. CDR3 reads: CATSRGGGVGNEQFF. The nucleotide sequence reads TGTGCCACCAGCAGAGGCGGGGGGGTCGGAAATGAGCAGTTCTTC.